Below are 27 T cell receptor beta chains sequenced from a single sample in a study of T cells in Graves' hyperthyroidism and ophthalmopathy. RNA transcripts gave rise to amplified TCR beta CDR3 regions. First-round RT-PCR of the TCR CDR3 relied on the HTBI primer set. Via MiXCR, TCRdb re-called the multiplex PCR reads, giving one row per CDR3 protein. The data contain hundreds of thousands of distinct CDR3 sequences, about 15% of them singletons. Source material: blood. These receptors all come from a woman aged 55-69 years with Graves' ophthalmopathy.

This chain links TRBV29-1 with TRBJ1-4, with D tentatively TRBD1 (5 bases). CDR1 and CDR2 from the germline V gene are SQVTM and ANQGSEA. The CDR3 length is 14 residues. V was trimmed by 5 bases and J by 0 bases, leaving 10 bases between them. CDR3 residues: CSVPGGATNEKLFF. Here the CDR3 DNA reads TGCAGCGTTCCCGGGGGTGCAACTAATGAAAAACTGTTTTTT.

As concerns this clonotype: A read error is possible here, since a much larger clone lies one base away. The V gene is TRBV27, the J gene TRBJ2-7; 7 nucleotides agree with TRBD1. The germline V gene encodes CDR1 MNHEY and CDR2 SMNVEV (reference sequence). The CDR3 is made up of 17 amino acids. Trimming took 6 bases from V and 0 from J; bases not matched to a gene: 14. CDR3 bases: TGTGCCAGCAGGGCTCAGTTAGAGACAGGGTTCTCCTACGAGCAGTACTTC. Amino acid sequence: CASRAQLETGFSYEQYF.

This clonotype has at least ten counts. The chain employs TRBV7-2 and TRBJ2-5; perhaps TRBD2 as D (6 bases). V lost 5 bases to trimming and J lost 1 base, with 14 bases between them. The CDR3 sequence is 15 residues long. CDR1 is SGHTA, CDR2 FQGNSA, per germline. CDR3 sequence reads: CASSRDSRSQETQYF. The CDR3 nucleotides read TGTGCCAGCAGCCGGGACTCCCGGTCCCAAGAGACCCAGTACTTC. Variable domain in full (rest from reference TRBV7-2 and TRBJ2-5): GAGVSQSPSNKVTEKGKDVELRCDPISGHTALYWYRQSLGQGLEFLIYFQGNSAPDKSGLPSDRFSAERTGGSVSTLTIQRTQQEDSAVYLCASSRDSRSQETQYFGPGTRLLVL.

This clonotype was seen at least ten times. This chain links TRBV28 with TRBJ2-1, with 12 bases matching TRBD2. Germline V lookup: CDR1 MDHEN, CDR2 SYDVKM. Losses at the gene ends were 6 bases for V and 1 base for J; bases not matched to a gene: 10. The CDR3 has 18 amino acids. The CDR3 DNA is TGTGCCAGCAGGGGAAGACTAGCGGGAGCCCATTCCTACAATGAGCAGTTCTTC. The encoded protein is CASRGRLAGAHSYNEQFF. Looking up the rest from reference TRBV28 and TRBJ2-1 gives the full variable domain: DVKVTQSSRYLVKRTGEKVFLECVQDMDHENMFWYRQDPGLGLRLIYFSYDVKMKEKGDIPEGYSVSREKKERFSLILESASTNQTSMYLCASRGRLAGAHSYNEQFFGPGTRLTVL.

As DNA, the CDR3 is TGTGCCAGCAAGACAGGGATATTAGGGACCGGGGAGCTGTTTTTT. Protein: CASKTGILGTGELFF. The gene calls are TRBV2 and TRBJ2-2, with 7 bases matching TRBD1. This CDR3 is 15 amino acids long. Germline values: CDR1 SNHLY, CDR2 FYNNEI. V shed 7 bases, J shed 5 bases, and the junction held 10 bases outside the gene matches.

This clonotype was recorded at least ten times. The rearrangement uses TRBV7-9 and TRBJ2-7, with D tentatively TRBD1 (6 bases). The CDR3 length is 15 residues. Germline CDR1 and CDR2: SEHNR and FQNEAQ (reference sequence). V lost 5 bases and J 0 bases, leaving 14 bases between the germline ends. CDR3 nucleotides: TGTGCCAGCAGCCACCGGGACACCTCCTCCTACGAGCAGTACTTC. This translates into CASSHRDTSSYEQYF.

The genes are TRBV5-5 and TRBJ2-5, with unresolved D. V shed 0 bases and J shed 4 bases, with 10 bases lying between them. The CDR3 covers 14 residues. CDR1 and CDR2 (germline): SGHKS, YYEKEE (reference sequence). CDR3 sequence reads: CASSLANSRETQYF. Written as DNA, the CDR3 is TGTGCCAGCAGCTTGGCCAACAGCAGAGAGACCCAGTACTTC.

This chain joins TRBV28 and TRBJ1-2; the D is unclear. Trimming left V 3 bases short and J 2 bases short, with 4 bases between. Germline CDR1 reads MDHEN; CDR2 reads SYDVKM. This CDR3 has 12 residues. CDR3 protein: CASSFVNYGYTF. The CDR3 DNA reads TGTGCCAGCAGTTTTGTCAACTATGGCTACACCTTC.

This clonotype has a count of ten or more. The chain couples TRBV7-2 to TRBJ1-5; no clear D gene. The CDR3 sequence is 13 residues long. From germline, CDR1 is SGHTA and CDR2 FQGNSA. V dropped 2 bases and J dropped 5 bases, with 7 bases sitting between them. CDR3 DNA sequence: TGTGCCAGCAGCTTAACCCTAGATCAGCCCCAGCATTTT. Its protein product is CASSLTLDQPQHF.

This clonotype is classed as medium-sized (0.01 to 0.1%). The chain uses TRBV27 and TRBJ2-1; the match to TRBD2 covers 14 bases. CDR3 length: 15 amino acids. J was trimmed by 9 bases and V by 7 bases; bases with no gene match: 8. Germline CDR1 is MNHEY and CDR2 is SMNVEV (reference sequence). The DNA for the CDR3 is TGTGCCAGCACCTCGACTAGCGGGAGGGCATCTGAGCAGTTCTTC. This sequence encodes CASTSTSGRASEQFF.

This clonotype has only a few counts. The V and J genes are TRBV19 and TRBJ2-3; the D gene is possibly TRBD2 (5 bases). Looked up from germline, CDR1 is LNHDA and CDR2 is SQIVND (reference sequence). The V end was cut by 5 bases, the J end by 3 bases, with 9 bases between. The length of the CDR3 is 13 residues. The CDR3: CASSPGKTDTQYF. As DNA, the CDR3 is TGTGCCAGTAGTCCCGGGAAAACAGATACGCAGTATTTT. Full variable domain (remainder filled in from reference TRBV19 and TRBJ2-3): DGGITQSPKYLFRKEGQNVTLSCEQNLNHDAMYWYRQDPGQGLRLIYYSQIVNDFQKGDIAEGYSVSREKKESFPLTVTSAQKNPTAFYLCASSPGKTDTQYFGPGTRLTVL.

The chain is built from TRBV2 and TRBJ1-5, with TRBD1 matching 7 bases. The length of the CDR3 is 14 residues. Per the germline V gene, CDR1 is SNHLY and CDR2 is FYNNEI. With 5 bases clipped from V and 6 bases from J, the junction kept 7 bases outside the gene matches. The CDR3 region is CASSRQGRGQPQHF. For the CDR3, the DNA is TGTGCCAGCAGTCGACAGGGTAGGGGTCAGCCCCAGCATTTT.

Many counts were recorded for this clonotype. In DNA, the CDR3 is TGTGCCAGCAGCCTCACCGGGACAGGGGAAGATACGCAGTATTTT. This encodes CASSLTGTGEDTQYF. The chain recombines TRBV7-3 with TRBJ2-3, with 10 bases fitting TRBD1. J was trimmed by 5 bases and V by 5 bases; bases with no gene match: 7. CDR3 length equals 15 residues. Germline values: CDR1 SGHTA, CDR2 FQGTGA. The entire variable domain, with the rest obtained from reference TRBV7-3 and TRBJ2-3, is as follows: GAGVSQTPSNKVTEKGKYVELRCDPISGHTALYWYRQSLGQGPEFLIYFQGTGAADDSGLPNDRFFAVRPEGSVSTLKIQRTERGDSAVYLCASSLTGTGEDTQYFGPGTRLTVL.

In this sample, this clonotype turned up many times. The CDR3 sequence is CASSQEGETGELFF. CDR3 nucleotide sequence: TGTGCCAGCAGCCAAGAAGGGGAGACCGGGGAGCTGTTTTTT. V usage is TRBV3-1 and J usage is TRBJ2-2; the D call may be TRBD1 or TRBD2 (5 bases each). The V gene lost 0 bases and the J gene lost 5 bases, with 7 bases spanning the gap. The length of the CDR3 is 14 residues. Looked up from germline, CDR1 is LGHDT and CDR2 is YNNKEL (reference sequence).

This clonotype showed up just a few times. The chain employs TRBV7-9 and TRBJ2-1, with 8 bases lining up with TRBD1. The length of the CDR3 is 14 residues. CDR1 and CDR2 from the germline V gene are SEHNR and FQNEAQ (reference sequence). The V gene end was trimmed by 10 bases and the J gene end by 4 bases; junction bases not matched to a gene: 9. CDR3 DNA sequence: TGTGCCACCACCCCGGGACAGGAGTACAATGAGCAGTTCTTC. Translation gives CATTPGQEYNEQFF.

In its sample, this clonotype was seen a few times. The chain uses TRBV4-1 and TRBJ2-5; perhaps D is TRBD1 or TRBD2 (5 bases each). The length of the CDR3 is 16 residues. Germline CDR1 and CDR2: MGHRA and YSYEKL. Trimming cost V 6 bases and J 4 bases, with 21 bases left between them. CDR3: CASSLEPGRGGETQYF. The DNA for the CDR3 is TGCGCCAGCAGTCTTGAACCGGGACGAGGAGGAGAGACCCAGTACTTC.

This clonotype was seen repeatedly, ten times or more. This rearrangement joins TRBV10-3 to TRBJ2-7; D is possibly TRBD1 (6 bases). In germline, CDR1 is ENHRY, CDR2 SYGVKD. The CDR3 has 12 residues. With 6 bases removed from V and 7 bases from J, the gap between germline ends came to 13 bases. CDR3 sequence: CAIRDRPSEQYF. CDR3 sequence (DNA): TGTGCCATCAGGGACAGACCCTCTGAGCAGTACTTC.

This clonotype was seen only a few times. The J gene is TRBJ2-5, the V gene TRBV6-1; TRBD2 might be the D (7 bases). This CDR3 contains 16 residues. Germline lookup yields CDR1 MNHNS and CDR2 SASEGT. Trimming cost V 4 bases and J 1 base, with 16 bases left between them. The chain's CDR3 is CASSGGGGALQETQYF. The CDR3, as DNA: TGTGCCAGCAGTGGGGGAGGGGGGGCACTCCAAGAGACCCAGTACTTC.

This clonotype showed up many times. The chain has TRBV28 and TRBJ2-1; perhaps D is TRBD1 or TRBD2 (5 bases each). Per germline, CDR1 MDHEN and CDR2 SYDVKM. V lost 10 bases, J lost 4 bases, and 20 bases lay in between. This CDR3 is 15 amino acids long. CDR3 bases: TGTGCCACCAGGGACCTCCTCGGGGTATACAATGAGCAGTTCTTC. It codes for CATRDLLGVYNEQFF. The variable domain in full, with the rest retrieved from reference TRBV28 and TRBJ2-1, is DVKVTQSSRYLVKRTGEKVFLECVQDMDHENMFWYRQDPGLGLRLIYFSYDVKMKEKGDIPEGYSVSREKKERFSLILESASTNQTSMYLCATRDLLGVYNEQFFGPGTRLTVL.

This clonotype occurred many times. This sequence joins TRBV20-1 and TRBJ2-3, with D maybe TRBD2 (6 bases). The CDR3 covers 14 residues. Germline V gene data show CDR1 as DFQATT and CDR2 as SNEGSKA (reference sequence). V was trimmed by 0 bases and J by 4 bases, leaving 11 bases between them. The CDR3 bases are TGCAGTGCTAGAGATGGGATAGCGGCAGATACGCAGTATTTT. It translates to CSARDGIAADTQYF.

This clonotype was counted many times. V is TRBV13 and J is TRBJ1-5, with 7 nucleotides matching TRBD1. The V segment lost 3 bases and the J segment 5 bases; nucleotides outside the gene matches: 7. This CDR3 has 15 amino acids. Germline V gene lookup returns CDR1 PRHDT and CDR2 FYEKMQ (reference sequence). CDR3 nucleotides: TGTGCCAGCAGCTTGGGGAAAGACAGGGATCAGCCCCAGCATTTT. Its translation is CASSLGKDRDQPQHF.

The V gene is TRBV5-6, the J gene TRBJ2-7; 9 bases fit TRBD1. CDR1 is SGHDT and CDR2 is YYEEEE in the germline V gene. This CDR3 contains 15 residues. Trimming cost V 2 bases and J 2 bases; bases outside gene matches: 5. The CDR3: CASSLVGQGAYEQYF. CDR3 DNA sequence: TGTGCCAGCAGCTTAGTGGGACAGGGAGCCTACGAGCAGTACTTC.

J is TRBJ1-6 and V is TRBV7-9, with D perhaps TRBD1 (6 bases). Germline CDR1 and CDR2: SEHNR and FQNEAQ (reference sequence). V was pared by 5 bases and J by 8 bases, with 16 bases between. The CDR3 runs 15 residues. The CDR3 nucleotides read TGTGCCAGCAGCCCGTTCCCGGGGGCCGATTCACCCCTCCACTTT. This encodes CASSPFPGADSPLHF.

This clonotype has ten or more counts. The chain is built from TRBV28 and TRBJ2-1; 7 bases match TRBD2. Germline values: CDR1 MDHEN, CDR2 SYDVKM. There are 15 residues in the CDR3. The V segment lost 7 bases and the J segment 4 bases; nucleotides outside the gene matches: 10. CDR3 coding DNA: TGTGCCAGCACCCGCTCGGCGGGAGTTTACAATGAGCAGTTCTTC. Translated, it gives CASTRSAGVYNEQFF.

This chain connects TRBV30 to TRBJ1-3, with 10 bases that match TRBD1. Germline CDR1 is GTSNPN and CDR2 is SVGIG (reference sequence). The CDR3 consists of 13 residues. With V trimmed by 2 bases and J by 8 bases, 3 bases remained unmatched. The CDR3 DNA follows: TGTGCCTGGAGTCCCGGACAGGGGGACACCATATATTTT. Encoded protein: CAWSPGQGDTIYF.

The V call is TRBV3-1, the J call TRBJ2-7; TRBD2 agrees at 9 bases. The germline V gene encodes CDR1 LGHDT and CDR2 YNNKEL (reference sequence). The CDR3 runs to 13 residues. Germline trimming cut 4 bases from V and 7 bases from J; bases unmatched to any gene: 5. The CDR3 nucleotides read TGTGCCAGCAGCCTAGGGACTAGCTTGGAGCAGTACTTC. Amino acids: CASSLGTSLEQYF.

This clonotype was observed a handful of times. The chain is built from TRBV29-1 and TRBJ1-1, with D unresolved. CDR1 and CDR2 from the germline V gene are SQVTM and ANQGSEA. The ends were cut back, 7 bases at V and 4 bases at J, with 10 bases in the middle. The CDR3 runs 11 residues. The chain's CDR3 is CSARVSTEAFF. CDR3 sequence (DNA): TGCAGCGCCCGGGTGAGCACTGAAGCTTTCTTT. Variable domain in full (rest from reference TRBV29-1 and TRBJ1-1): SAVISQKPSRDICQRGTSLTIQCQVDSQVTMMFWYRQQPGQSLTLIATANQGSEATYESGFVIDKFPISRPNLTFSTLTVSNMSPEDSSIYLCSARVSTEAFFGQGTRLTVV.